A single sample gave rise to the 26 T cell receptor beta chains below, sequenced in a study of early T cells in non-severe SARS-CoV-2 infection. TCRdb processed the 5' RACE reads anew with MiXCR; each CDR3 protein has one entry. The table records 66,000 or so distinct CDR3 sequences, 11% of them present only once. What was sequenced was whole blood. The receptors shown here come from an adult who was a healthcare worker with PCR-confirmed SARS-CoV-2 infection or an uninfected control (not recorded which).

This clonotype was detected ten times or more. The rearrangement joins TRBV12-3 or TRBV12-4 to TRBJ2-3; D is possibly TRBD2 (6 bases). CDR3 size: 14 residues. Deletions cut 4 bases from V and 7 bases from J, with 15 bases between. The CDR3 region has the DNA TGTGCCAGCAGTTGGTTCGCGGGGAGCTATACGCAGTATTTT. The encoded protein is CASSWFAGSYTQYF.

This clonotype was counted many times. V and J are TRBV10-1 and TRBJ2-5; D is uncertain. The CDR3 covers 13 residues. Germline V gene data show CDR1 as WNHNN and CDR2 as SYGVQD (reference sequence). V was shortened by 2 bases and J by 6 bases, with 10 bases between the two germline ends. The CDR3 nucleotides are TGCGCCAGCAGTGAGAGGCGGACGCAGACCCAGTACTTC. Translating gives CASSERRTQTQYF.

This clonotype showed up just a few times. The V and J genes are TRBV7-2 and TRBJ2-1; D gene ambiguous. V lost 5 bases to trimming and J lost 6 bases, with 11 bases between them. Per germline, CDR1 SGHTA and CDR2 FQGNSA. The CDR3 has 13 amino acids. The CDR3 DNA reads TGTGCCAGCAGCCCTCCCACGGCCAATGAGCAGTTCTTC. Its protein product is CASSPPTANEQFF.

This clonotype was seen many times. The CDR3 DNA sequence: TGCGCCAGCAGCCTCCGACAACTAAGCACAGATACGCAGTATTTT. Its translation is CASSLRQLSTDTQYF. This sequence joins TRBV4-3 and TRBJ2-3; D is ambiguous. Trimming shortened V by 4 bases and J by 0 bases, and 11 bases separated the two germline ends. The germline gives CDR1 LGHNA, CDR2 YSLEER. The CDR3 is 15 amino acids.

This clonotype was recorded at least ten times. The V and J genes are TRBV7-2 and TRBJ1-6; D not certain. Germline CDR1 is SGHTA and CDR2 is FQGNSA. Deletions cut 2 bases from V and 4 bases from J, with 15 bases between. The CDR3 runs to 17 residues. CDR3 nucleotides: TGTGCCAGCAGCTTATTTCTTGGGATCTTGTATAATTCACCCCTCCACTTT. Encoded protein: CASSLFLGILYNSPLHF. Filled out from reference TRBV7-2 and TRBJ1-6, the complete variable domain reads GAGVSQSPSNKVTEKGKDVELRCDPISGHTALYWYRQSLGQGLEFLIYFQGNSAPDKSGLPSDRFSAERTGGSVSTLTIQRTQQEDSAVYLCASSLFLGILYNSPLHFGNGTRLTVT.

This clonotype is medium-sized (0.01 to 0.1%) within its sample. The chain links TRBV11-2 to TRBJ2-1; D remains ambiguous. The germline V and J ends were trimmed by 7 bases and 3 bases, with 13 bases remaining between them. CDR1 is SGHAT, CDR2 FQNNGV, per germline. The CDR3 sequence is 14 residues long. CDR3 amino acids: CASINVKGYNEQFF. Written as DNA, the CDR3 is TGTGCCAGCATCAATGTTAAGGGCTACAATGAGCAGTTCTTC.

This clonotype was picked up many times. The chain combines TRBV28 with TRBJ2-7, with 7 bases fitting TRBD1. The CDR3 consists of 18 residues. With V trimmed by 0 bases and J by 0 bases, 11 bases remained unmatched. Germline CDR1 reads MDHEN; CDR2 reads SYDVKM. The CDR3 DNA follows: TGTGCCAGCAGTTTATGGATTAGCTCGGACAGGAGCTCCTACGAGCAGTACTTC. This gives the protein CASSLWISSDRSSYEQYF.

The chain combines TRBV2 with TRBJ1-5; no definite D call. The CDR3 totals 14 residues. V was shortened by 2 bases and J by 1 base, with 6 bases between the two germline ends. Germline CDR1 reads SNHLY; CDR2 reads FYNNEI. The CDR3 loop reads CASSEMRSNQPQHF. The CDR3 nucleotides are TGTGCCAGCAGTGAAATGCGAAGCAATCAGCCCCAGCATTTT.

This clonotype was counted ten times or more. The chain combines TRBV7-6 with TRBJ1-1, with 8 bases matching TRBD1. Germline V gives CDR1 SGHVS, CDR2 FNYEAQ. With 5 bases clipped from V and 8 bases from J, the junction kept 10 bases outside the gene matches. The CDR3 is 14 amino acids. The CDR3 DNA reads as TGTGCCAGCAGCGCCGCAGGGGGCTGGGTGGAAGCTTTCTTT. Protein product: CASSAAGGWVEAFF.

In this sample, this clonotype turned up many times. This rearrangement joins TRBV25-1 to TRBJ1-6; D unresolved. The CDR3 totals 12 residues. Deletions cut 7 bases from V and 9 bases from J, with 10 bases between. Germline V gene lookup returns CDR1 MGHDK and CDR2 SYGVNS. The CDR3 sequence: CASMGIGSPLHF. The CDR3 DNA reads as TGTGCCAGCATGGGGATCGGTTCACCCCTCCACTTT.

This clonotype was observed many times. At one end the junction does not follow the germline gene, possibly because of a read error. The V and J genes are TRBV7-3 and TRBJ2-1, with 8 bases that match TRBD2. The CDR3 totals 16 residues. Germline V gene lookup returns CDR1 SGHTA and CDR2 FQGTGA. The CDR3 nucleotides are TGTGCCAGCAGCCTAACCGGGACTAGGGATTACAATGAGCAGTTCTTC. Protein sequence: CASSLTGTRDYNEQFF. The entire variable domain, with the rest obtained from reference TRBV7-3 and TRBJ2-1, is as follows: GAGVSQTPSNKVTEKGKYVELRCDPISGHTALYWYRQSLGQGPEFLIYFQGTGAADDSGLPNDRFFAVRPEGSVSTLKIQRTERGDSAVYLCASSLTGTRDYNEQFFGPGTRLTVL.

There are many counts of this clonotype. The chain recombines TRBV11-2 with TRBJ1-1, with TRBD1 matching 12 bases. The trim removed 5 bases at V and 6 bases at J, leaving 7 bases unmatched. Germline lookup yields CDR1 SGHAT and CDR2 FQNNGV. The CDR3 runs 15 residues. CDR3 region: CASSLSGTGGPEAFF. Written as DNA, the CDR3 is TGTGCCAGCAGCCTTAGTGGGACAGGGGGCCCTGAAGCTTTCTTT.

The J gene is TRBJ2-7, the V gene TRBV27; 8 nucleotides agree with TRBD1. Germline-derived CDR1 and CDR2 are MNHEY and SMNVEV (reference sequence). Trimming removed 6 bases from V and 4 bases from J; junction bases left unmatched: 11. This CDR3 is built from 15 residues. The CDR3: CASSRTGGGQYEQYF. In DNA, the CDR3 is TGTGCCAGCAGCAGAACAGGGGGTGGTCAGTACGAGCAGTACTTC.

This clonotype was seen more than once but under ten times. This chain uses TRBV25-1 with TRBJ2-5; 8 bases line up with TRBD1. Looked up from germline, CDR1 is MGHDK and CDR2 is SYGVNS. Trimming at V came to 2 bases and at J to 4 bases, leaving 3 bases not matched to a gene. The CDR3 runs to 14 residues. CDR3 bases: TGTGCCAGCAGTGAAGACAGGGGTGTAGAGACCCAGTACTTC. Translated: CASSEDRGVETQYF.

This clonotype was recorded many times. The chain recombines TRBV20-1 with TRBJ2-3; 10 bases are a match to TRBD2. The V gene's germline CDR1 is DFQATT and CDR2 SNEGSKA (reference sequence). Germline trimming cut 3 bases from V and 4 bases from J; bases unmatched to any gene: 7. This CDR3 spans 15 amino acids. CDR3 bases: TGCAGTGCTAGCCGAAGCGGGGGGGCTTCAGATACGCAGTATTTT. Protein sequence: CSASRSGGASDTQYF.

This clonotype was counted at least ten times. This chain links TRBV11-2 with TRBJ2-5; the D is unclear. Trimming removed 0 bases from V and 1 base from J, with 3 bases in between. The CDR3 has 13 residues. The germline V gene has CDR1 SGHAT and CDR2 FQNNGV. The CDR3 here is CASSLEVQETQYF. CDR3 in DNA: TGTGCCAGCAGCTTAGAGGTCCAAGAGACCCAGTACTTC.

This chain connects TRBV29-1 to TRBJ1-1, with 10 bases that match TRBD1. The CDR3 runs 14 residues. V lost 4 bases, J lost 5 bases, and 7 bases stayed unmatched. CDR1 SQVTM and CDR2 ANQGSEA come from the germline V gene. The CDR3 coding sequence is TGCAGCGTTGTACGGACAGGGGGGACGACTGAAGCTTTCTTT. Translated, it gives CSVVRTGGTTEAFF.

This clonotype was recorded many times. The genes are TRBV29-1 and TRBJ2-2, with D perhaps TRBD2 (6 bases). The CDR3 length is 15 residues. The V gene's germline CDR1 is SQVTM and CDR2 ANQGSEA. The V end lost 4 bases, the J end lost 2 bases, and 14 bases lay between the germline ends. CDR3 protein: CSVAPGLLNTGELFF. The CDR3 DNA reads as TGCAGCGTTGCCCCGGGACTGCTAAACACCGGGGAGCTGTTTTTT.

This chain joins TRBV7-8 and TRBJ2-5, with 12 bases matching TRBD2. V shed 5 bases, J shed 1 base, and the junction held 5 bases outside the gene matches. Germline V gene sequence: CDR1 SGHVS, CDR2 FQNEAQ. CDR3 length: 16 amino acids. The CDR3: CASSPRTSGTQETQYF. The CDR3 nucleotides are TGTGCCAGCAGCCCCAGGACTAGCGGGACCCAAGAGACCCAGTACTTC.

This clonotype was observed a few times. The chain employs TRBV2 and TRBJ2-7, with TRBD2 matching 9 bases. This CDR3 has 14 residues. The ends lost 7 bases at V and 4 bases at J; junction bases unmatched: 8. The V gene's germline CDR1 is SNHLY and CDR2 FYNNEI. The CDR3 sequence is CASKPASGVYEQYF. CDR3 bases: TGTGCCAGCAAGCCCGCTAGCGGGGTTTACGAGCAGTACTTC.

The chain is built from TRBV10-1 and TRBJ1-1; D gene uncertain. With 4 bases removed from V and 4 bases from J, the gap between germline ends came to 10 bases. The CDR3 sequence is 13 residues long. CDR1 is WNHNN, CDR2 SYGVQD, per germline (reference sequence). The CDR3 nucleotides are TGCGCCAGCAGTGCGAGGACGGGCACTGAAGCTTTCTTT. Protein: CASSARTGTEAFF.

Points on this clonotype: This may stem from a read error, because a much larger clone lies one nucleotide away. The V and J genes are TRBV7-3 and TRBJ2-3; tentative D call: TRBD2 (5 bases). V lost 8 bases and J 1 base, leaving 16 bases between the germline ends. The CDR3 covers 15 residues. Germline CDR1 reads SGHTA; CDR2 reads FQGTGA. As DNA, the CDR3 is TGTGCCAGCGTAGTGATGGGAGCGGGCACAGATACGCAGTATTTT. As protein: CASVVMGAGTDTQYF.

The chain carries TRBV30 and TRBJ2-7; D is perhaps TRBD1 (5 bases). Germline V gene data show CDR1 as GTSNPN and CDR2 as SVGIG (reference sequence). This CDR3 contains 13 residues. V dropped 3 bases and J dropped 2 bases, with 11 bases sitting between them. CDR3 sequence: CAWSSGHPYEQYF. The CDR3 nucleotides are TGTGCCTGGAGCTCTGGACACCCCTACGAGCAGTACTTC.

This clonotype was picked up many times. The chain links TRBV12-3 or TRBV12-4 to TRBJ2-2, with 10 bases aligning to TRBD1. The J segment lost 7 bases and the V segment lost 2 bases, leaving 4 bases of the junction unmatched. The CDR3 contains 15 residues. The CDR3 nucleotides are TGTGCCAGCAGTTTACCGGGACAGGGGAACGGGGAGCTGTTTTTT. As protein: CASSLPGQGNGELFF.

V gene TRBV4-1 combines with J gene TRBJ2-1, with D uncertain. Germline CDR1 MGHRA, CDR2 YSYEKL. The ends were cut back, 2 bases at V and 8 bases at J, with 16 bases in the middle. The CDR3 extends over 15 amino acids. This CDR3 is CASSQLPGPWDEQFF. The DNA for the CDR3 is TGCGCCAGCAGCCAACTACCGGGTCCCTGGGATGAGCAGTTCTTC.

The chain is built from TRBV11-3 and TRBJ2-1; 7 nucleotides line up with TRBD2. Per the germline V gene, CDR1 is SGHNT and CDR2 is YENEEA. V shed 5 bases and J 4 bases; nucleotides not matched to a gene: 8. This CDR3 has 15 residues. DNA of the CDR3: TGTGCCAGCAGCCGACGTCGGGGGGAATACAATGAGCAGTTCTTC. This codes for CASSRRRGEYNEQFF. Complete variable domain (other parts from reference TRBV11-3 and TRBJ2-1): EAGVVQSPRYKIIEKKQPVAFWCNPISGHNTLYWYLQNLGQGPELLIRYENEEAVDDSQLPKDRFSAERLKGVDSTLKIQPAELGDSAVYLCASSRRRGEYNEQFFGPGTRLTVL.